This T cell receptor (beta chain) was identified in a study of T cells in women clearing cervical HPV infection. The germline CDR1 and CDR2 sequences are SGHVS and FNYEAQ. This CDR3 contains 14 residues. Trimming removed 5 bases from V and 7 bases from J; junction bases left unmatched: 8. Sequencing was performed with immunoSEQ multiplex PCR; in TCRdb, only in-frame clones are kept and a portion is missing. This repertoire comprises roughly 25,000 clones; its ten largest clones make up 6.6%. In regard to this clone: As yet, its antigen is unknown. The CDR3 is cut off 3 residues early in the read; its end comes from the germline J gene.

Study outcomes and limitations: TRBV6-7 relative abundance averaged about 0.11% in cases and roughly 0.17% in controls.

The sequenced sample was blood buffy coat. This chain connects TRBV7-6 to TRBJ1-2; TRBD1 aligns across 9 bases. The TCR comes from a woman between 18 and 70 years old with a cervical HPV16 infection that either progressed to CIN3+ or cleared (not recorded which). The CDR3 spells CASSARQGVGGYTF. Partial CDR3 DNA: TGTGCCAGCAGCGCCCGACAGGGGGTCGGTGGC.